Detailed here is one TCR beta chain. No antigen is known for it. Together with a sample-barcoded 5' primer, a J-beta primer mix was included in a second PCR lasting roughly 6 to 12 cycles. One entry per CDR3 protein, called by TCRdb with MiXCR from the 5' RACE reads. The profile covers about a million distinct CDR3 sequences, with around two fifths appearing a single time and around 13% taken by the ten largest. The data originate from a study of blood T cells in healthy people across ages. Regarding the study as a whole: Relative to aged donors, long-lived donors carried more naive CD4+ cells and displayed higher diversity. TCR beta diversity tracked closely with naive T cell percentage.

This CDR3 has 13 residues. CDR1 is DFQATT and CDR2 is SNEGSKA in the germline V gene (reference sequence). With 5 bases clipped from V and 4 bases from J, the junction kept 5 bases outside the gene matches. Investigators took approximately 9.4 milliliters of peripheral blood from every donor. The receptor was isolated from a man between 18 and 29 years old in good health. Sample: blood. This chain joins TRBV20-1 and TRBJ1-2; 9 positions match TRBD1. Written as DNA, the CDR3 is TGCAGTGCTTTCACAGGGGGCCTCTATGGCTACACCTTC. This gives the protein CSAFTGGLYGYTF.